This T cell receptor (beta chain) originates from a study of early T cells in non-severe SARS-CoV-2 infection. V was clipped by 5 bases and J by 5 bases, with 9 bases between them. CDR3 length equals 13 residues. Via MiXCR, TCRdb re-called the 5' RACE reads, giving one row per CDR3 protein. The sample holds approximately 71,000 distinct CDR3 sequences, roughly 11% seen once. This clonotype showed up many times. The chain is built from TRBV12-3 or TRBV12-4 and TRBJ2-2; D remains unclear. Sequencing was carried out using whole blood. This clonotype was sampled from an adult who was a healthcare worker with PCR-confirmed SARS-CoV-2 infection or an uninfected control (not recorded which). The CDR3 loop reads CASSQHSTGELFF. The DNA for the CDR3 is TGTGCCAGCAGTCAACATTCGACCGGGGAGCTGTTTTTT.